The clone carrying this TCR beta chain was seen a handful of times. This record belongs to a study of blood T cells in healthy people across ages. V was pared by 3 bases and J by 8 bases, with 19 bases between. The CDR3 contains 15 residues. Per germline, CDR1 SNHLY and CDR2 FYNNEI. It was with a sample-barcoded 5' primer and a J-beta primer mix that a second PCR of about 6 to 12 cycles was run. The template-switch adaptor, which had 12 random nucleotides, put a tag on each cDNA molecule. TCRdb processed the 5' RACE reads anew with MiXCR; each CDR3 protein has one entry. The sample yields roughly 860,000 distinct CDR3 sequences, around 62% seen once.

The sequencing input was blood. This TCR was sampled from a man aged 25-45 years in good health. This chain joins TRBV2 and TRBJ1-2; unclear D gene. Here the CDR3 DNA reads TGTGCCAGCAGTGATTATCCTCAAAAGGGCAGCGGCTACACCTTC. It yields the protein CASSDYPQKGSGYTF.